The 22 T cell receptor beta chains reported below all come from one sample, sequenced in a study of blood T cell repertoires in COVID-19. Here immunoSEQ multiplex PCR was the method, and the copy in TCRdb shows in-frame clones only, minus some. The table records 45,000 or so clones, about 90% of them present only once. Sequenced material: peripheral blood. The receptors were sampled from a human donor in a cohort sampled during active COVID-19.

V usage is TRBV14 and J usage is TRBJ1-5; D gene ambiguous. CDR3 size: 15 residues. Germline assignment: CDR1 SGHDN and CDR2 FVKESK. V was cut by 0 bases and J by 8 bases, with 14 bases left in between. CDR3 residues: CASSQERNDNKPQHF. DNA for the CDR3: TGTGCCAGCAGCCAAGAGAGGAACGATAATAAGCCCCAGCATTTT.

The gene calls are TRBV27 and TRBJ1-5; possible D gene TRBD1, 5 bases. This CDR3 contains 12 residues. Trimming cost V 8 bases and J 6 bases, with 11 bases left between them. CDR1 is MNHEY and CDR2 is SMNVEV in the germline V gene (reference sequence). For the CDR3, the DNA is TGTGCCAGCGGGGCCGGATTTCAGCCCCAGCATTTT. This codes for CASGAGFQPQHF.

This clone was counted a few times. Other DNA sequences in this specimen translate into the identical CDR3. The chain is built from TRBV27 and TRBJ2-7; TRBD1 agrees at 7 bases. Germline-derived CDR1 and CDR2 are MNHEY and SMNVEV (reference sequence). The CDR3 is 13 residues long. Trimming removed 3 bases from V and 2 bases from J; junction bases left unmatched: 1. CDR3 region: CASSLQGAYEQYF. In nucleotides, the CDR3 is TGTGCCAGCAGTTTGCAGGGGGCCTACGAGCAGTACTTC.

V and J are TRBV5-4 and TRBJ2-3; 9 positions agree with TRBD1. The CDR3 is made up of 15 amino acids. The junction had 5 bases not matched to a gene; V was cut back by 1 base and J by 5 bases. Germline lookup yields CDR1 SGHNT and CDR2 YYREEE (reference sequence). CDR3 loop: CASSLRDRVGDTQYF. CDR3 sequence (DNA): TGTGCCAGCAGCTTGAGGGACAGGGTAGGAGATACGCAGTATTTT.

V is TRBV24-1 and J is TRBJ2-5; 8 bases match TRBD1. The CDR3 is made up of 14 amino acids. With V trimmed by 3 bases and J by 4 bases, 3 bases remained unmatched. The germline CDR1 and CDR2 sequences are KGHDR and SFDVKD. The CDR3 reads CATSDTGTGETQYF. CDR3 DNA sequence: TGTGCCACCAGTGATACGGGGACAGGAGAGACCCAGTACTTC.

Only one count was recorded for this clone. The junction does not match germline at one end; this may be a read error. This rearrangement joins TRBV5-1 to TRBJ2-2, with TRBD1 matching over 10 bases. Germline V gives CDR1 SGHRS, CDR2 YFSETQ. The CDR3 contains 15 residues. The CDR3 coding sequence is TGCGCCAGCGGACCGGGACAGGGGAACGCCGGGGAGCTGTTTTTT. It specifies CASGPGQGNAGELFF. The full variable domain, with the rest looked up from reference TRBV5-1 and TRBJ2-2, is KAGVTQTPRYLIKTRGQQVTLSCSPISGHRSVSWYQQTPGQGLQFLFEYFSETQRNKGNFPGRFSGRQFSNSRSEMNVSTLELGDSALYLCASGPGQGNAGELFFGEGSRLTVL.

This chain links TRBV4-3 with TRBJ1-2, with TRBD1 as a possible D gene (6 bases). CDR1 is LGHNA and CDR2 is YSLEER in the germline V gene. V lost 3 bases and J lost 4, with 18 bases in between. This CDR3 spans 16 amino acids. The DNA for the CDR3 is TGCGCCAGCAGCCAGGATCGATCAGGGGCCGGCTATGGCTACACCTTC. Amino acid sequence: CASSQDRSGAGYGYTF.

The genes are TRBV21-1 and TRBJ2-7; the DNA was not compared with TRBD1, the D call given in the table. TRBV21-1 is a recognized pseudogene. The CDR3 contains 12 residues. Here the CDR3 DNA reads TGTGCCAGCAGCAACAGGGCTGACGAGCAGTACTTC. Its translation is CASSNRADEQYF.

V and J are TRBV3-1 (or the pseudogene TRBV3-2) and TRBJ1-2; D unclear. V gave up 1 base and J gave up 0 bases, with 9 bases separating them. The germline gives CDR1 LGHDT, CDR2 YNNKEL (reference sequence). The CDR3 runs 15 residues. DNA of the CDR3: TGTGCCAGCAGCCAAGGATTAGAATCTAACTATGGCTACACCTTC. Translation: CASSQGLESNYGYTF.

This sequence joins TRBV19 and TRBJ2-7, with TRBD1 identical over 8 bases. The CDR3 is 13 residues long. From germline, CDR1 is LNHDA and CDR2 SQIVND (reference sequence). Trimming cost V 8 bases and J 4 bases; bases outside gene matches: 7. CDR3 amino acids: CASSLHRGYEQYF. DNA of the CDR3: TGTGCCAGTTCCCTCCACAGGGGGTACGAGCAGTACTTC.

The V and J genes are TRBV5-1 and TRBJ1-2, with 9 positions matching TRBD1. The V gene's germline CDR1 is SGHRS and CDR2 YFSETQ. The V and J ends lost 0 bases and 6 bases, in that order; junction bases with no gene match: 0. CDR3 length equals 13 residues. CDR3 sequence: CASSLGQGDGYTF. The DNA of the CDR3 is TGCGCCAGCAGCTTGGGACAGGGGGATGGCTACACCTTC.

V gene TRBV18 combines with J gene TRBJ1-3; no clear D. Trimming took off 3 bases at V and 3 bases at J, with 9 bases between the two ends. CDR1 and CDR2 (germline): KGHSH, LQKENI. The CDR3 consists of 14 residues. CDR3 residues: CASSPDGNGNTIYF. For the CDR3, the DNA is TGTGCCAGCTCACCGGACGGGAATGGAAACACCATATATTTT.

This chain connects TRBV9 to TRBJ2-3; D might be TRBD1 (5 bases). This CDR3 has 15 amino acids. Trimming removed 0 bases from V and 3 bases from J, with 11 bases in between. CDR1 is SGDLS and CDR2 is YYNGEE in the germline V gene. The CDR3 nucleotides are TGTGCCAGCAGCGTAGATGGACACAGTACAGATACGCAGTATTTT. Amino acids: CASSVDGHSTDTQYF.

The sample holds a few counts of this clone. The chain is built from TRBV6-6 and TRBJ1-5, with D hard to call. Deletions cut 8 bases from V and 7 bases from J, with 12 bases between. From germline, CDR1 is MNHNY and CDR2 SVGAGI (reference sequence). The CDR3 extends over 12 amino acids. CDR3 sequence (DNA): TGTGCCAGCCAAACCAACCGGCAGCCCCAGCATTTT. This codes for CASQTNRQPQHF.

The sample holds one count of this clone. The chain carries TRBV5-6 and TRBJ1-2; 9 positions match TRBD1. V lost 0 bases to trimming and J lost 7 bases; unmatched junction nucleotides: 4. The CDR3 totals 14 residues. The germline V gene has CDR1 SGHDT and CDR2 YYEEEE. The CDR3 nucleotides read TGTGCCAGCAGCTTGGACAGGGGGCGGGCTGGCTACACCTTC. This gives the protein CASSLDRGRAGYTF.

The chain recombines TRBV12-3 or TRBV12-4 with TRBJ2-2; D is uncertain. With 5 bases removed from V and 3 bases from J, the gap between germline ends came to 7 bases. This CDR3 has 13 residues. DNA for the CDR3: TGTGCCAGCAGTGTGAGCGACACCGGGGAGCTGTTTTTT. Its translation: CASSVSDTGELFF.

V usage is TRBV11-3 and J usage is TRBJ2-3; 7 bases agree with TRBD1. The CDR3 totals 13 residues. The germline V gene has CDR1 SGHNT and CDR2 YENEEA. Unmatched junction bases numbered 1, after V lost 1 base and J lost 6 bases. The CDR3 DNA is TGTGCCAGCAGCTTAGTACAGGGGGATACGCAGTATTTT. Translated: CASSLVQGDTQYF.

CDR3 in amino acids: CASSPPSDNSGNTIYF. The CDR3 bases are TGTGCCAGCAGTCCTCCTTCGGACAACTCTGGAAACACCATATATTTT. The chain uses TRBV2 and TRBJ1-3; possible D gene TRBD1, 5 bases. V lost 5 bases to trimming and J lost 0 bases, with 14 bases between them. This CDR3 comprises 16 residues. Germline CDR1 SNHLY, CDR2 FYNNEI.

This clone was counted a single time. CDR3 DNA sequence: TGTGCTAGTGGTTTGCGGGAGAGCACAGATACGCAGTATTTT. Protein: CASGLRESTDTQYF. This chain uses TRBV12-5 with TRBJ2-3, with TRBD2 as a possible D gene (6 bases). V lost 2 bases, J lost 0 bases, and 6 bases lay in between. This CDR3 region has 14 residues. CDR1 LGHNT and CDR2 FRNRAP come from the germline V gene.

The V gene is TRBV5-4, the J gene TRBJ2-7; TRBD2 is a possible D gene (6 bases). This CDR3 comprises 16 residues. Trimming took off 4 bases at V and 2 bases at J, with 19 bases between the two ends. Germline V gene sequence: CDR1 SGHNT, CDR2 YYREEE (reference sequence). As DNA, the CDR3 is TGTGCCAGCAGCCCGCGGGCTACAACGGGAGCCTACGAGCAGTACTTC. As protein: CASSPRATTGAYEQYF.

The rearrangement joins TRBV6-5 to TRBJ1-2, with 10 bases that match TRBD1. V shed 4 bases and J 7 bases; nucleotides not matched to a gene: 9. CDR1 and CDR2 from the germline V gene are MNHEY and SVGAGI. There are 15 residues in the CDR3. The CDR3 loop is CASSSMTGGRSGYTF. CDR3 coding DNA: TGTGCCAGCAGTTCCATGACAGGGGGCCGGTCTGGCTACACCTTC.

The gene calls are TRBV6-5 and TRBJ2-2, with no clear D. The CDR3 covers 12 residues. Germline-derived CDR1 and CDR2 are MNHEY and SVGAGI. V shed 6 bases and J shed 2 bases, with 4 bases lying between them. Here the CDR3 DNA reads TGTGCCAGCAGCATCAACACCGGGGAGCTGTTTTTT. Translated, it gives CASSINTGELFF.